This T cell receptor beta chain was recorded in a study of blood T cell repertoires in COVID-19. Overall study: Spain, Italy and the United States supplied samples that represented acute and convalescent COVID-19. The analysed material was cDNA or gDNA that came from T cells, B-cell-depleted T cells, or PBMCs.

CDR3 size: 12 residues. Germline-derived CDR1 and CDR2 are SNHLY and FYNNEI. The V and J ends lost 6 bases and 6 bases respectively, with 11 bases between them. As originally analysed: Reference gene primers were amplified, and this amplification served to estimate nucleated cell counts. Clones were read by immunoSEQ multiplex PCR, and TCRdb kept only the in-frame ones, dropping some. The V and J calls and clone size were taken over from that table, and D and trimming were inferred from the DNA. The sample has tens of thousands of clones, roughly 90% seen once; the top ten hold over 10%. The TCR originated in an elderly man with acute or convalescent COVID-19. The gene calls are TRBV2 and TRBJ1-1, with D uncertain. Sequenced input: peripheral blood. CDR3 nucleotide sequence: TGTGCCAGCAGGAGACAAATGGCTGAAGCTTTCTTT. It yields the protein CASRRQMAEAFF.